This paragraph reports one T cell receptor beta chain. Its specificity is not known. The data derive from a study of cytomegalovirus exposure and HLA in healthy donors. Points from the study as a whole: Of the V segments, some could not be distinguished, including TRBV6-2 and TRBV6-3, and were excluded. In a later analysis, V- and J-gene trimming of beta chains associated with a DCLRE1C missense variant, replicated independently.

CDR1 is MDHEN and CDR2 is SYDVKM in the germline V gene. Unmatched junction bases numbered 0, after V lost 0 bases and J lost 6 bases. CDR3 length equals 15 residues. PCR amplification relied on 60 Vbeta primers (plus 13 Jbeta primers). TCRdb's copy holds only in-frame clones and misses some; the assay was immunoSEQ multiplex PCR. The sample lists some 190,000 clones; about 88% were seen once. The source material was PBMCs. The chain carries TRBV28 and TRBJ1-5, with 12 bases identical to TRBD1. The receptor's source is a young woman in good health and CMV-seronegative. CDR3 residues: CASSLWGQGAQPQHF. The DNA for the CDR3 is TGTGCCAGCAGTTTATGGGGACAGGGGGCTCAGCCCCAGCATTTT.